This TCR beta chain was observed in a study of T cell responses to AZD1222 COVID-19 vaccine. Second-dose schedules of about 4 or about 12 weeks were combined. The repertoire was sequenced with immunoSEQ multiplex PCR; TCRdb's copy has only in-frame clones and lacks some. In the table there are roughly 100,000 clones, around 91% of which are singletons. With 3 bases removed from V and 2 bases from J, the gap between germline ends came to 13 bases. This CDR3 is 15 amino acids long. In germline, CDR1 is SGHTA, CDR2 FQGTGA. The chain uses TRBV7-3 and TRBJ2-5; D is uncertain. The input for sequencing was peripheral blood, taken 28 days after the second AZD1222 dose. This clonotype was sampled from an adult who received the AZD1222 COVID-19 vaccine. The CDR3 DNA reads as TGTGCCAGCAGCTTGGGCTTATCCCGTCAAGAGACCCAGTACTTC. It translates to CASSLGLSRQETQYF. The full variable domain, with the rest looked up from reference TRBV7-3 and TRBJ2-5, is GAGVSQTPSNKVTEKGKYVELRCDPISGHTALYWYRQSLGQGPEFLIYFQGTGAADDSGLPNDRFFAVRPEGSVSTLKIQRTERGDSAVYLCASSLGLSRQETQYFGPGTRLLVL.